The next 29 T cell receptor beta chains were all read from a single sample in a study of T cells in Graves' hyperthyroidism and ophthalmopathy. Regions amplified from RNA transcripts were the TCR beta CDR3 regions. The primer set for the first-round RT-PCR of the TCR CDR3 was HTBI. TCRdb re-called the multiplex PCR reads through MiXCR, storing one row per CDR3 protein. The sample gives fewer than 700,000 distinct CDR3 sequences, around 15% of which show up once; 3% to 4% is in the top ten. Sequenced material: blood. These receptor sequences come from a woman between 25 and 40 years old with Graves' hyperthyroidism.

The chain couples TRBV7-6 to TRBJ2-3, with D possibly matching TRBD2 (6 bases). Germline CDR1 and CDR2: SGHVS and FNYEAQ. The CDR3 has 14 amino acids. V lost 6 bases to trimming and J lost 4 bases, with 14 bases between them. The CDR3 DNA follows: TGTGCCAGCAGTCGCGGGAATATGGCAGATACGCAGTATTTT. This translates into CASSRGNMADTQYF.

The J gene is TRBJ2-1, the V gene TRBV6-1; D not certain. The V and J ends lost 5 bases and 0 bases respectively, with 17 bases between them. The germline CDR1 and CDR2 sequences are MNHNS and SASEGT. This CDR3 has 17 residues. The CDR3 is CASSLSHPTSSYNEQFF. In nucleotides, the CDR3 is TGTGCCAGCAGTCTTAGTCATCCGACATCCTCCTACAATGAGCAGTTCTTC.

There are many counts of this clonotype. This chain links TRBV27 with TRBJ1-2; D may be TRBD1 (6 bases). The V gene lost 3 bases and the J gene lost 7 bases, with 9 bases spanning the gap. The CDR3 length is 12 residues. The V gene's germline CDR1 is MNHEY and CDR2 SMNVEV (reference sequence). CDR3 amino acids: CASSFRGLGYTF. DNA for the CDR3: TGTGCCAGCAGTTTTCGGGGGCTTGGCTACACCTTC.

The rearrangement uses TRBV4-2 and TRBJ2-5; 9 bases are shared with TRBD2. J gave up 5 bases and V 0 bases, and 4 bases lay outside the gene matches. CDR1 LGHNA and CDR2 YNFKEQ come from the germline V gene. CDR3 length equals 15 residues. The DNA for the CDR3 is TGTGCCAGCAGCCAAGAAAAAGCGGGAGGTGAGACCCAGTACTTC. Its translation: CASSQEKAGGETQYF.

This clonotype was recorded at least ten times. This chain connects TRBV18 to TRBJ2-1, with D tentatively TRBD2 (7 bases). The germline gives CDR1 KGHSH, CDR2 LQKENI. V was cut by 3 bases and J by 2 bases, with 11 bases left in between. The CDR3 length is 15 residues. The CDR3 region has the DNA TGTGCCAGCTCACCCCGGGGGGCGGCCTACAATGAGCAGTTCTTC. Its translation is CASSPRGAAYNEQFF. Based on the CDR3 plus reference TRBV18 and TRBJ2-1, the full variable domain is NAGVMQNPRHLVRRRGQEARLRCSPMKGHSHVYWYRQLPEEGLKFMVYLQKENIIDESGMPKERFSAEFPKEGPSILRIQQVVRGDSAAYFCASSPRGAAYNEQFFGPGTRLTVL.

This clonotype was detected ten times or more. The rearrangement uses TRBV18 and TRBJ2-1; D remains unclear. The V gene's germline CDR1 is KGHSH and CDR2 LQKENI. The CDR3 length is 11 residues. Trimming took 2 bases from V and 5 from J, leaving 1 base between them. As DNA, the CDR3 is TGTGCCAGCTCACCAGACAATGAGCAGTTCTTC. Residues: CASSPDNEQFF.

The CDR3 sequence: CASSQEDEAFF. In DNA form, the CDR3 reads TGTGCCAGCAGCCAAGAAGATGAAGCTTTCTTT. This chain uses TRBV28 with TRBJ1-1; unclear D gene. The CDR3 length is 11 residues. Trimming took off 6 bases at V and 7 bases at J, with 9 bases between the two ends. CDR1 is MDHEN, CDR2 SYDVKM, per germline.

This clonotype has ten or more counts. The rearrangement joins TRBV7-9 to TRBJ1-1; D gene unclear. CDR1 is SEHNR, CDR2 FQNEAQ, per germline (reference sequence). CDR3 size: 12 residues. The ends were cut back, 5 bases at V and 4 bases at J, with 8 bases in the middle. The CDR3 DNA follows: TGTGCCAGCAGCCACCCAGGCACTGAAGCTTTCTTT. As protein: CASSHPGTEAFF.

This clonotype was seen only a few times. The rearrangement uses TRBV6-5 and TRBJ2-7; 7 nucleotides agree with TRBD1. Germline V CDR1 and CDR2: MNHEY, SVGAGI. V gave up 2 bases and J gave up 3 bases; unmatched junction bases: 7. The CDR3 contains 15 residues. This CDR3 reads CASSYRQGTNYEQYF. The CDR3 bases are TGTGCCAGCAGTTACAGACAGGGTACAAACTACGAGCAGTACTTC.

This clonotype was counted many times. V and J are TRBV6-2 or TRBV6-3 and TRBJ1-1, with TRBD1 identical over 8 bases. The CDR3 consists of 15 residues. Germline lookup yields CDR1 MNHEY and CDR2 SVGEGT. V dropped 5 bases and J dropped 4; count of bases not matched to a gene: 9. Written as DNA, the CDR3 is TGTGCCAGCAGTCGTTCAGGGGGCGGGAGCACTGAAGCTTTCTTT. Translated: CASSRSGGGSTEAFF.

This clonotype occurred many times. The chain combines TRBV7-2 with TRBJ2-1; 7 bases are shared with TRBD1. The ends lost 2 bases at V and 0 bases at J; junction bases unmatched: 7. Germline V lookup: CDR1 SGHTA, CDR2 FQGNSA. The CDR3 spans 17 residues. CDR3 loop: CASSLIYRDSSYNEQFF. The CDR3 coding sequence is TGTGCCAGCAGCTTAATATACCGGGACAGCTCCTACAATGAGCAGTTCTTC.

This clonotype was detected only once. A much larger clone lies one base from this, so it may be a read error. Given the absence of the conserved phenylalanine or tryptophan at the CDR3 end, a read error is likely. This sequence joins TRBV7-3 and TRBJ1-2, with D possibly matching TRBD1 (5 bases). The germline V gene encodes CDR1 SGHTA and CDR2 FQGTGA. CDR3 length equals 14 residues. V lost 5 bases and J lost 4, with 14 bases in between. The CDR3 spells CASSAAQGGYGYTL. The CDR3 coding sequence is TGTGCCAGCAGCGCAGCCCAGGGCGGCTATGGCTACACCCTC.

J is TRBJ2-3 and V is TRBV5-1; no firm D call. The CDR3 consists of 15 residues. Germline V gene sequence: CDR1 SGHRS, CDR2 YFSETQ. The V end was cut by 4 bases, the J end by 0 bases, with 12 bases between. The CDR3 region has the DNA TGCGCCAGCAGCCCCCCCCCGACTAGCACAGATACGCAGTATTTT. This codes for CASSPPPTSTDTQYF. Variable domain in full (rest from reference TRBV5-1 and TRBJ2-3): KAGVTQTPRYLIKTRGQQVTLSCSPISGHRSVSWYQQTPGQGLQFLFEYFSETQRNKGNFPGRFSGRQFSNSRSEMNVSTLELGDSALYLCASSPPPTSTDTQYFGPGTRLTVL.

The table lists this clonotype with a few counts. The CDR3: CASSLVGTKFF. The CDR3 DNA reads as TGTGCCAGCAGTTTAGTAGGGACAAAGTTCTTC. The V call is TRBV12-3 or TRBV12-4, the J call TRBJ2-1; TRBD1 is a possible D gene (6 bases). V gave up 1 base and J gave up 14 bases, with 9 bases separating them. The CDR3 has 11 amino acids.

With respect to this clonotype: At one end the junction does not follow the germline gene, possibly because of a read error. This CDR3 is CARSGGTHYNPYEQYF. The DNA of the CDR3 is TGTGCCCGGAGTGGAGGGACTCACTACAACCCCTACGAGCAGTACTTC. The chain uses TRBV30 and TRBJ2-7, with D possibly matching TRBD2 (6 bases). The CDR3 is made up of 16 amino acids. Per germline, CDR1 GTSNPN and CDR2 SVGIG (reference sequence).

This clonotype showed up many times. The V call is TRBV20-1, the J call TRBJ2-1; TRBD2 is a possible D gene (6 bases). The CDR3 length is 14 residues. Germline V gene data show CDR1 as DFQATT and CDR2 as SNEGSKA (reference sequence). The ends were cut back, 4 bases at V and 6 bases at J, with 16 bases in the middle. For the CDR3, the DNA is TGCAGTGCTATTAGCGGTCCTCCTGGCAATGAGCAGTTCTTC. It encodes CSAISGPPGNEQFF.

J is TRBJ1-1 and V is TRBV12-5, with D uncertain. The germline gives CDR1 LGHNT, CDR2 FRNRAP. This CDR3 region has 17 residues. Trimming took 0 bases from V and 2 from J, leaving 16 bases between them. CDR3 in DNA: TGTGCTAGTGGTTTGGTACGAACGAACCAAATTAACACTGAAGCTTTCTTT. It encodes CASGLVRTNQINTEAFF.

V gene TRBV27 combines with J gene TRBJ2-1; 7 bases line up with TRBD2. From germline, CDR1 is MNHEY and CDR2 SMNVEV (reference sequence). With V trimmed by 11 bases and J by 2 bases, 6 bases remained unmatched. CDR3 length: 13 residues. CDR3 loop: CAAGEGAYNEQFF. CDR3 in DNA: TGTGCCGCCGGGGAGGGTGCCTACAATGAGCAGTTCTTC.

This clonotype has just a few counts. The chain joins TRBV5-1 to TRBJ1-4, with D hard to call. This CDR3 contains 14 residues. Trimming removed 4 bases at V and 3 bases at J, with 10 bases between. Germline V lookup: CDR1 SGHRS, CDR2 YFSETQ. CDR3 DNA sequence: TGCGCCAGCAGCCCGGGAGGTCCTAATGAAAAACTGTTTTTT. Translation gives CASSPGGPNEKLFF.

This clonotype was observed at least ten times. The CDR3 protein is CSARRQGTNYGYTF. The CDR3 DNA follows: TGCAGTGCTAGAAGACAGGGCACTAACTATGGCTACACCTTC. The chain joins TRBV20-1 to TRBJ1-2; TRBD1 matches at 7 bases. The CDR3 spans 14 residues. Trimming cost V 2 bases and J 0 bases; bases outside gene matches: 3. Germline CDR1 DFQATT, CDR2 SNEGSKA (reference sequence).

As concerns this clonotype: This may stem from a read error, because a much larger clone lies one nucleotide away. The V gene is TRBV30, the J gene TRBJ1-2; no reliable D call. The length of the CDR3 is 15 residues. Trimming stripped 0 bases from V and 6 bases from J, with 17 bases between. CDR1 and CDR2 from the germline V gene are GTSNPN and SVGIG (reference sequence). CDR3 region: CAWSVRTRSFNGYTF. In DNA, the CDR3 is TGTGCCTGGAGTGTGAGGACCAGGAGCTTCAATGGCTACACCTTC.

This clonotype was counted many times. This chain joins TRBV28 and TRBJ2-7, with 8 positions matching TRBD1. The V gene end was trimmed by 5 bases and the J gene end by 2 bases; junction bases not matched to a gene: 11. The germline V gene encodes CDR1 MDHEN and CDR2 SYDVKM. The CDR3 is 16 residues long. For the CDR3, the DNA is TGTGCCAGCAGTGACCAACAGGGGGGTGCCCCCTACGAGCAGTACTTC. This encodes CASSDQQGGAPYEQYF.

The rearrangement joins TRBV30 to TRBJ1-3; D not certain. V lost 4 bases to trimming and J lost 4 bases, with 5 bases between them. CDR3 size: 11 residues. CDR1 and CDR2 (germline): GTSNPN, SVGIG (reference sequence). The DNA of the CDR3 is TGTGCCTGGACGAGCGGAAACACCATATATTTT. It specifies CAWTSGNTIYF.

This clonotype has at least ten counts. CDR3 sequence (DNA): TGTGCCAGCAGGGTTGGACAGTCTGGAGATACGCAGTATTTT. Protein: CASRVGQSGDTQYF. J is TRBJ2-3 and V is TRBV11-2; maybe TRBD1 (6 bases). This CDR3 spans 14 amino acids. The V end was cut by 6 bases, the J end by 5 bases, with 15 bases between. The V gene's germline CDR1 is SGHAT and CDR2 FQNNGV.

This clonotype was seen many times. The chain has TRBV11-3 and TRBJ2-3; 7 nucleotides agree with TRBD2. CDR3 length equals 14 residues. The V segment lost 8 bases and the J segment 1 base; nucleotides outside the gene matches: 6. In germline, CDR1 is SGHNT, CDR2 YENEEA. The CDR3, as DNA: TGTGCCAGCGCCCTGGGGGGGGGCACAGATACGCAGTATTTT. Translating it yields CASALGGGTDTQYF.

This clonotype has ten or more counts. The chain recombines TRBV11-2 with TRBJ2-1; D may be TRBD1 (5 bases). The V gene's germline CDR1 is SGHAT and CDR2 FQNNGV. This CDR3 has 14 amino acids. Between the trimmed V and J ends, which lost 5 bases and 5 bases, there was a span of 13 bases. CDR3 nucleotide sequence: TGTGCCAGCAGCCCACCGACAGAGAACAATGAGCAGTTCTTC. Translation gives CASSPPTENNEQFF. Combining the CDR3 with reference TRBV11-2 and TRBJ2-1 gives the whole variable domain EAGVAQSPRYKIIEKRQSVAFWCNPISGHATLYWYQQILGQGPKLLIQFQNNGVVDDSQLPKDRFSAERLKGVDSTLKIQPAKLEDSAVYLCASSPPTENNEQFFGPGTRLTVL.

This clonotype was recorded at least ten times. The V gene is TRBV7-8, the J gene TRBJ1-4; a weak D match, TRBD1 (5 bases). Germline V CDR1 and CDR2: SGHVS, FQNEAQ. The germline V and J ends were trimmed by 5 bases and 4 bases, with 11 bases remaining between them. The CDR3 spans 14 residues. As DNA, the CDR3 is TGTGCCAGCAGCGGGGGACGGATTAATGAAAAACTGTTTTTT. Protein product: CASSGGRINEKLFF.

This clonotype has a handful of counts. The CDR3 is CASSSGPTGGVGYTF. As DNA, the CDR3 is TGTGCCAGCAGCTCGGGTCCTACAGGGGGCGTTGGCTACACCTTC. The chain is built from TRBV5-5 and TRBJ1-2; TRBD1 agrees at 9 bases. The CDR3 covers 15 residues. Germline trimming cut 3 bases from V and 7 bases from J; bases unmatched to any gene: 10. The germline V gene has CDR1 SGHKS and CDR2 YYEKEE (reference sequence).

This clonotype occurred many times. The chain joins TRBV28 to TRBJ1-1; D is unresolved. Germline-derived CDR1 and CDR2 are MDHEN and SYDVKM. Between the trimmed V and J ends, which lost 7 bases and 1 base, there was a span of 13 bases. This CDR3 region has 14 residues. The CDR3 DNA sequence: TGTGCCAGCATTACTCGGCGGAGGAACACTGAAGCTTTCTTT. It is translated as CASITRRRNTEAFF.